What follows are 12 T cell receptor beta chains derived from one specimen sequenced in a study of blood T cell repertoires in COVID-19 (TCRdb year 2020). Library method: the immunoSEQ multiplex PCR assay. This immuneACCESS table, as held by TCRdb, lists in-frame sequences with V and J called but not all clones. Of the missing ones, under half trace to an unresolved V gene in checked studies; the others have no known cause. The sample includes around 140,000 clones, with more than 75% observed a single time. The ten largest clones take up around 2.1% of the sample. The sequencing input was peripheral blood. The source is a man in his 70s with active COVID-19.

The DNA of the CDR3 is TGTGCCATCAGTGAGGGAGCGGGAACAGACCAAGAGACCCAGTACTTC. Translating it yields CAISEGAGTDQETQYF. V gene TRBV10-3 combines with J gene TRBJ2-5, with 7 bases aligning to TRBD2. Germline V gene lookup returns CDR1 ENHRY and CDR2 SYGVKD. This CDR3 is 16 amino acids long. J gave up 0 bases and V 2 bases, and 6 bases lay outside the gene matches.

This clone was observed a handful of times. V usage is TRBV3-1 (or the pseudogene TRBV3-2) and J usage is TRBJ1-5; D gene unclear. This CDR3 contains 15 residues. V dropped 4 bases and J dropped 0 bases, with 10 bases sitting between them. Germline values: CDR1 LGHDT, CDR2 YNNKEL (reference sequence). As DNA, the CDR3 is TGTGCCAGCAGCCCCCGGGGAGATAGCAATCAGCCCCAGCATTTT. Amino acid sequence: CASSPRGDSNQPQHF.

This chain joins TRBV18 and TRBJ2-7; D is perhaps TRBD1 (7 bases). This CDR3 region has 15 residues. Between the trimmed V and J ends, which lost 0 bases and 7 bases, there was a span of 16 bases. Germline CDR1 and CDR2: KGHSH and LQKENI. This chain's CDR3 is CASSPPAGGKGEQYF. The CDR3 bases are TGTGCCAGCTCACCACCCGCAGGGGGGAAGGGGGAGCAGTACTTC.

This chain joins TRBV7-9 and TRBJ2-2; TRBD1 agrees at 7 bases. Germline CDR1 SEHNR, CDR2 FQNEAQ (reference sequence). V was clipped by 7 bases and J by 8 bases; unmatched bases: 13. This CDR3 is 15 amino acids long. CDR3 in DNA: TGTGCCAGCACCCCTGGGGGTAGGGGGCGAGGGGAGCTGTTTTTT. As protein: CASTPGGRGRGELFF.

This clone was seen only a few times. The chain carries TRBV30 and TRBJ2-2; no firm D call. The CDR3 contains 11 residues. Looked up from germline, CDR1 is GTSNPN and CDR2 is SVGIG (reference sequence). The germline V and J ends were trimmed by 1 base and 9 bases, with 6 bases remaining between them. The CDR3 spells CAWSAARELFF. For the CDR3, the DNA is TGTGCCTGGAGTGCCGCGAGGGAGCTGTTTTTT.

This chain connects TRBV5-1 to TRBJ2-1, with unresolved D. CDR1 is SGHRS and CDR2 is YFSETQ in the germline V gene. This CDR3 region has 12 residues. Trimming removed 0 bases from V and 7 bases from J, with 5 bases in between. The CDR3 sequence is CASSLGHNEQFF. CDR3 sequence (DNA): TGCGCCAGCAGCTTGGGTCATAATGAGCAGTTCTTC.

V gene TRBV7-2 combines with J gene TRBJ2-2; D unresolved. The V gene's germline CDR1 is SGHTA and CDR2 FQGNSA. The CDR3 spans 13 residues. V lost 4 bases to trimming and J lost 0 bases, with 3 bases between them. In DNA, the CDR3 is TGTGCCAGCAGCTCCTCGAACACCGGGGAGCTGTTTTTT. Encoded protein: CASSSSNTGELFF.

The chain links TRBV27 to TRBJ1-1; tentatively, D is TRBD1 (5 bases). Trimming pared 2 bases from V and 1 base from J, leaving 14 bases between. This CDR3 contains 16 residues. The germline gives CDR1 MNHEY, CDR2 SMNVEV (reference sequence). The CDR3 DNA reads TGTGCCAGCAGTTTAACAGGTATGGGGTGGAACACTGAAGCTTTCTTT. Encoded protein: CASSLTGMGWNTEAFF.

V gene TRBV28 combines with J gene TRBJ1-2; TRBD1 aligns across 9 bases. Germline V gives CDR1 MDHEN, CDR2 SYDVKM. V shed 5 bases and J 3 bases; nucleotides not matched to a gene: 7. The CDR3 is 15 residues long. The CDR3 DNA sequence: TGTGCCAGCAGTCCCGGGACAGGGAGGGACTATGGCTACACCTTC. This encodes CASSPGTGRDYGYTF.

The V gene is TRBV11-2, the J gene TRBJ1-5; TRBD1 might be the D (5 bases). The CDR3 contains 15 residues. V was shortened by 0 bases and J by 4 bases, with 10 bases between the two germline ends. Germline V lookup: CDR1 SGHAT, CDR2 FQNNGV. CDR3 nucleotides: TGTGCCAGCAGCTTAGAGGGGGGTGGAAATCAGCCCCAGCATTTT. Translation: CASSLEGGGNQPQHF. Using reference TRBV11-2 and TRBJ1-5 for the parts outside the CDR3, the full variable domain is EAGVAQSPRYKIIEKRQSVAFWCNPISGHATLYWYQQILGQGPKLLIQFQNNGVVDDSQLPKDRFSAERLKGVDSTLKIQPAKLEDSAVYLCASSLEGGGNQPQHFGDGTRLSIL.

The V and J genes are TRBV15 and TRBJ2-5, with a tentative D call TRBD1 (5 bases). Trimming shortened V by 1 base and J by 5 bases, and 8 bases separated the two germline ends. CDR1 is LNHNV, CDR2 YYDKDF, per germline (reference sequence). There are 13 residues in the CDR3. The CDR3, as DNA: TGTGCCACCAGCAGAGGTGGGGCGGAGACCCAGTACTTC. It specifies CATSRGGAETQYF. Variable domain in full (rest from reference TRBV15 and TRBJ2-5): DAMVIQNPRYQVTQFGKPVTLSCSQTLNHNVMYWYQQKSSQAPKLLFHYYDKDFNNEADTPDNFQSRRPNTSFCFLDIRSPGLGDTAMYLCATSRGGAETQYFGPGTRLLVL.

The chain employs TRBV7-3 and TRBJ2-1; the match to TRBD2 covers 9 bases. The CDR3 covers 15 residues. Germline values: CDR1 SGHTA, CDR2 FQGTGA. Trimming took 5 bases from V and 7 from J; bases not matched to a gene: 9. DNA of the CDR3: TGTGCCAGCAGCCAAACTAGCGGGCGGAAGAATGAGCAGTTCTTC. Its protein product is CASSQTSGRKNEQFF.